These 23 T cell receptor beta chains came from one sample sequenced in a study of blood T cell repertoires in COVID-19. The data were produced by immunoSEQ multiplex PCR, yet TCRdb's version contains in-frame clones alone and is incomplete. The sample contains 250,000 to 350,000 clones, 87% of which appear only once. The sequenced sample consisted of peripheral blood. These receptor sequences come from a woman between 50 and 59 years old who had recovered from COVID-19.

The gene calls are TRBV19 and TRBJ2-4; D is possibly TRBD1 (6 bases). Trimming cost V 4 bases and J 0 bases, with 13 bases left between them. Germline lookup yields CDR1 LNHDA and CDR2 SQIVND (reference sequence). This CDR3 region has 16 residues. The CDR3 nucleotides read TGTGCCAGTAGTACAAGACAGGCCCTAGCCAAAAACATTCAGTACTTC. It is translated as CASSTRQALAKNIQYF.

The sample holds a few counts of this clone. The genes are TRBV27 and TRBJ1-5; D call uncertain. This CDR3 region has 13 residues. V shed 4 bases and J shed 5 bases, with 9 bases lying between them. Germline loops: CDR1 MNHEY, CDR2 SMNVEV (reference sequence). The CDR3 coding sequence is TGTGCCAGCAGTTCAGAACGTTATCAGCCCCAGCATTTT. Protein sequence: CASSSERYQPQHF.

This CDR3 reads CASSQKHTGNTEAFF. Written as DNA, the CDR3 is TGTGCCAGCAGCCAAAAGCACACGGGAAACACTGAAGCTTTCTTT. The chain combines TRBV3-1 (or the pseudogene TRBV3-2) with TRBJ1-1, with D unclear. Trimming pared 2 bases from V and 2 bases from J, leaving 12 bases between. Germline values: CDR1 LGHDT, CDR2 YNNKEL (reference sequence). The CDR3 covers 15 residues.

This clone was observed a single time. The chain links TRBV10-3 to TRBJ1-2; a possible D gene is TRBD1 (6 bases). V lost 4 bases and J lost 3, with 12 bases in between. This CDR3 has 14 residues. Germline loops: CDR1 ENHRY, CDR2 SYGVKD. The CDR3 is CAISATGLDYGYTF. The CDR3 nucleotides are TGTGCCATCAGTGCGACAGGATTGGACTATGGCTACACCTTC.

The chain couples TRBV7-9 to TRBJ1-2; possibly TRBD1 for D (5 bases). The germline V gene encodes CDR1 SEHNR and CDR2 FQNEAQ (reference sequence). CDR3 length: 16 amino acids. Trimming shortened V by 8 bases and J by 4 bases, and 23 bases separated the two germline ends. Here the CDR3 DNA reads TGTGCCAGCGTAAGGGTGTTTGGGGACTCCCCCTATGGCTACACCTTC. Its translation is CASVRVFGDSPYGYTF.

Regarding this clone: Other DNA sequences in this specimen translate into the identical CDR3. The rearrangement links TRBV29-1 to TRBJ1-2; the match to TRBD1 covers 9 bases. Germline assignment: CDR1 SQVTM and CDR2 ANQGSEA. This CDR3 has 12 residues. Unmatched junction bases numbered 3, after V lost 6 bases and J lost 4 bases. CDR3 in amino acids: CSVGGQGYGYTF. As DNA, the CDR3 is TGCAGCGTGGGGGGACAGGGCTATGGCTACACCTTC.

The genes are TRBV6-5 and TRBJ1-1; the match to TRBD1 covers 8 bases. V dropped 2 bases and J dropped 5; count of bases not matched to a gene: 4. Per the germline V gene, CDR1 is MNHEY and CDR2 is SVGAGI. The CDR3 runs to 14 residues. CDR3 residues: CASSYRTGRTEAFF. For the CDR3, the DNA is TGTGCCAGCAGTTACCGGACAGGGAGGACTGAAGCTTTCTTT.

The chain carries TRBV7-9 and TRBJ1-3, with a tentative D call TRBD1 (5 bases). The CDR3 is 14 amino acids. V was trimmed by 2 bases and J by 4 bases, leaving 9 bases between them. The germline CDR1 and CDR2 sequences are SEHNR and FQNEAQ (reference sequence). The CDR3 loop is CASSLKGLGNTIYF. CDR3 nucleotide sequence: TGTGCCAGCAGCTTAAAGGGGCTAGGAAACACCATATATTTT.

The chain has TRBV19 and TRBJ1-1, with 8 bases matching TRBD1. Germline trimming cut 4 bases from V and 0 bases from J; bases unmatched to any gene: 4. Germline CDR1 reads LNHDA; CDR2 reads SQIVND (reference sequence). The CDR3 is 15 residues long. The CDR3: CASSRRQGLNTEAFF. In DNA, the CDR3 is TGTGCCAGTAGTAGACGACAGGGGCTGAACACTGAAGCTTTCTTT.

The CDR3 region is CSANDRTSAYYNEQFF. The CDR3 DNA sequence: TGCAGTGCTAATGACAGAACTAGCGCCTACTACAATGAGCAGTTCTTC. V is TRBV20-1 and J is TRBJ2-1; 7 bases are shared with TRBD2. The ends lost 4 bases at V and 3 bases at J; junction bases unmatched: 12. This CDR3 has 16 residues. Germline-derived CDR1 and CDR2 are DFQATT and SNEGSKA (reference sequence).

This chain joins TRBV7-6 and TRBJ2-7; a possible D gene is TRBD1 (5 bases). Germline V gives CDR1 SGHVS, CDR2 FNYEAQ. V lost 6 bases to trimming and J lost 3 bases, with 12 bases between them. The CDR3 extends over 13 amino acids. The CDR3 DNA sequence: TGTGCCAGCAGTCGTGACAGAGACTACGAGCAGTACTTC. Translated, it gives CASSRDRDYEQYF.

DNA for the CDR3: TGTGCCAGCCGTACCATAGCGGGAGGGTCCTACAATGAGCAGTTCTTC. Translation gives CASRTIAGGSYNEQFF. This rearrangement joins TRBV27 to TRBJ2-1; TRBD2 agrees at 11 bases. Germline V gene sequence: CDR1 MNHEY, CDR2 SMNVEV (reference sequence). The ends lost 8 bases at V and 1 base at J; junction bases unmatched: 7. The CDR3 sequence is 16 residues long.

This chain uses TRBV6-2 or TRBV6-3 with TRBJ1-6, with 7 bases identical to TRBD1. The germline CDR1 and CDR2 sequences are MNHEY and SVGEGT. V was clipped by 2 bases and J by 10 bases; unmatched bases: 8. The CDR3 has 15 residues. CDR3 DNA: TGTGCCAGCAGTTACGCAGGGGGGAAAGGATCACCCCTCCACTTT. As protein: CASSYAGGKGSPLHF.

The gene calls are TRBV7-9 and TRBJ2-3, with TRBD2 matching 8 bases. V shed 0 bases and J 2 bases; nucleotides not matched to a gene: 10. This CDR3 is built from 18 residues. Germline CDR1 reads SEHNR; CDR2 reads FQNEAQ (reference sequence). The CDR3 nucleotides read TGTGCCAGCAGCTTAGCGTTCGGTAGCGGGGCCCCCACAGATACGCAGTATTTT. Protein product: CASSLAFGSGAPTDTQYF.

CDR3 sequence reads: CASSNHRVPDTQYF. The CDR3 region has the DNA TGTGCCAGTAGTAACCACAGGGTCCCAGATACGCAGTATTTT. The chain employs TRBV19 and TRBJ2-3, with D perhaps TRBD1 (6 bases). The CDR3 runs to 14 residues. V dropped 4 bases and J dropped 4 bases, with 12 bases sitting between them. The germline gives CDR1 LNHDA, CDR2 SQIVND (reference sequence).

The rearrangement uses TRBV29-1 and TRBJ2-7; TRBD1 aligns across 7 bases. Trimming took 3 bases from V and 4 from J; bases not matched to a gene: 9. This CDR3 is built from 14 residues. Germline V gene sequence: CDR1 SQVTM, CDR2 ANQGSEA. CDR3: CSVEVTGLMYEQYF. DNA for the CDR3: TGCAGCGTTGAGGTGACAGGGTTGATGTACGAGCAGTACTTC.

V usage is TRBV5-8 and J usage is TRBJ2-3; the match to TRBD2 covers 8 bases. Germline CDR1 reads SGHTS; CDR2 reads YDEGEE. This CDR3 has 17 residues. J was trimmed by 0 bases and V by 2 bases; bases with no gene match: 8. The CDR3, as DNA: TGTGCCAGCAGCTTTCTGCTAGCGGGTGCTAGCACAGATACGCAGTATTTT. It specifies CASSFLLAGASTDTQYF.

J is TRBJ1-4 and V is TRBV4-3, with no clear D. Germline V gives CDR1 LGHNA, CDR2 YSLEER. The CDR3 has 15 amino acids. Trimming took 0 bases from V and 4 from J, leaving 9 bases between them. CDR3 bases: TGCGCCAGCAGCCAAGATGGTACAGTTAATGAAAAACTGTTTTTT. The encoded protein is CASSQDGTVNEKLFF.

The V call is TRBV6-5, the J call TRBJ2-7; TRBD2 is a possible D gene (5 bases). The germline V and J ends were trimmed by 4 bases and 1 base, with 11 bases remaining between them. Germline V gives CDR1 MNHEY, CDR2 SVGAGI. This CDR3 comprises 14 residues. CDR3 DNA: TGTGCCAGCAGTTCGCGTCGCGGGTCCTACGAGCAGTACTTC. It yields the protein CASSSRRGSYEQYF.

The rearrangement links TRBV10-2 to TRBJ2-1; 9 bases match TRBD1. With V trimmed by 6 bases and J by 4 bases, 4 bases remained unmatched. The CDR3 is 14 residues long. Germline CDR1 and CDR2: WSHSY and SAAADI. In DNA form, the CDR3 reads TGCGCCAGCAGGGACAGGGGCCGTTACAATGAGCAGTTCTTC. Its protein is CASRDRGRYNEQFF.

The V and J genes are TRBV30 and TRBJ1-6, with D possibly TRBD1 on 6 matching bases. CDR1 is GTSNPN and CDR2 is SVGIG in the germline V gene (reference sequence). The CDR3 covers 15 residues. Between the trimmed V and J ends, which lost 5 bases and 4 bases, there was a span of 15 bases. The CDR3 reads CAWARTEYYNSPLHF. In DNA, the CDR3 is TGTGCCTGGGCCCGGACAGAATATTATAATTCACCCCTCCACTTT.

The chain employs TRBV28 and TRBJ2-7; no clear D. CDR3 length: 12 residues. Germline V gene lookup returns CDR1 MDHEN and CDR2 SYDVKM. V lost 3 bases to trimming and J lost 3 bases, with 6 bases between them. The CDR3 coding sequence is TGTGCCAGCAGTTTCCCCCACTACGAGCAGTACTTC. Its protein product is CASSFPHYEQYF.

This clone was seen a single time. CDR3 in DNA: TGCGCCAGCAGCCAAAGCACCGGGGGGGCGCAGGGAAATGAGCAGTTCTTC. Its protein product is CASSQSTGGAQGNEQFF. The chain joins TRBV4-3 to TRBJ2-1, with 8 bases matching TRBD2. From germline, CDR1 is LGHNA and CDR2 YSLEER. Trimming at V came to 2 bases and at J to 7 bases, leaving 13 bases not matched to a gene. CDR3 length: 17 amino acids.